These T cell receptor beta chains were read from a single sample in a study of blood T cell repertoires in COVID-19. Produced via immunoSEQ multiplex PCR; TCRdb's table is partial and in-frame only. Of 220,000 or so clones listed, roughly 84% are singletons. Sequenced sample: peripheral blood. These receptors originate from a woman older than 75 with acute or convalescent COVID-19. The CDR3 runs from the conserved cysteine through the conserved F or W. D genes are given only for firm matches. Size tells how often a clone was seen (once, few, many) or the class of an expanded clone, and some rows leave it out.

j_call	d_call	v_call	clone_size	cdr3_aa	cdr3_nt
TRBJ1-5	TRBD1	TRBV6-2/TRBV6-3	-	CASSTTGNNQPQHF	TGTGCCAGCAGTACGACAGGGAACAATCAGCCCCAGCATTTT
TRBJ1-1	TRBD1	TRBV20-1	-	CSASLWGQGVSEAFF	TGCAGTGCTAGTCTATGGGGACAGGGGGTCTCTGAAGCTTTCTTT
TRBJ1-5	-	TRBV7-9	-	CASSPDGVGNQPQHF	TGTGCCAGCAGCCCCGACGGGGTGGGCAATCAGCCCCAGCATTTT
TRBJ1-1	TRBD1	TRBV6-1	-	CASSESPPGQGPRAFF	TGTGCCAGCAGTGAATCCCCCCCGGGACAGGGACCCAGAGCTTTCTTT
TRBJ2-3	-	TRBV19	-	CASSISSSADTQYF	TGTGCCAGTAGTATCTCTAGCAGTGCAGATACGCAGTATTTT
TRBJ1-2	TRBD1	TRBV7-2	-	CASARDRPNYGYTF	TGTGCCAGCGCGAGGGACAGACCTAACTATGGCTACACCTTC
TRBJ2-1	TRBD1	TRBV6-6	-	CASTHRDRNNEQFF	TGTGCCAGCACTCACCGGGACAGAAACAATGAGCAGTTCTTC
TRBJ2-7	-	TRBV7-8	-	CASSLKPGGQRGEYEQYF	TGTGCCAGCAGCTTAAAGCCAGGGGGCCAGCGGGGGGAATACGAGCAGTACTTC
TRBJ2-1	TRBD2	TRBV24-1	-	CATSDPGLKGNEQFF	TGTGCCACCAGTGATCCGGGACTAAAGGGGAATGAGCAGTTCTTC
TRBJ1-2	-	TRBV5-6	-	CASTNGGRGYGYTF	TGTGCCAGCACAAATGGGGGCAGGGGCTATGGCTACACCTTC
TRBJ1-3	-	TRBV30	-	CAWSVAGSDTIYF	TGTGCCTGGAGTGTAGCGGGTTCCGACACCATATATTTT
TRBJ1-4	-	TRBV11-1	-	CASSRSATNEKLFF	TGTGCCAGCAGCCGGTCTGCAACTAATGAAAAACTGTTTTTT
TRBJ2-2	TRBD1	TRBV9	few	CASSPQGARTGELFF	TGTGCCAGCTCCCCCCAGGGGGCAAGGACCGGGGAGCTGTTTTTT
TRBJ2-5	-	TRBV7-2	-	CASSFLRKETQYF	TGTGCCAGCAGCTTTCTGAGGAAAGAGACCCAGTACTTC
TRBJ1-5	TRBD1	TRBV28	-	CASSSISGGAGQPQHF	TGTGCCAGCAGTTCAATATCAGGGGGCGCGGGTCAGCCCCAGCATTTT
TRBJ1-3	-	TRBV7-2	once	CASSLDRGSGNTIYF	TGTGCCAGCAGTTTGGACAGAGGCTCTGGAAACACCATATATTTT
TRBJ2-2	-	TRBV5-1	-	CASSGGDTGELFF	TGCGCCAGCAGCGGAGGCGACACCGGGGAGCTGTTTTTT
TRBJ1-4	TRBD1	TRBV27	-	CASSLSTGGHEKLFF	TGTGCCAGCAGTTTATCGACAGGGGGGCATGAAAAACTGTTTTTT
TRBJ2-5	TRBD1	TRBV3-1/TRBV3-2	-	CASSLRQGPETQYF	TGTGCCAGCAGCCTACGACAGGGGCCAGAGACCCAGTACTTC
TRBJ2-5	-	TRBV4-1	-	CASSQGGGTETQYF	TGCGCCAGCAGCCAAGGGGGGGGCACAGAGACCCAGTACTTC
TRBJ2-3	-	TRBV7-9	-	CASSLAAGISTDTQYF	TGTGCCAGCAGCTTAGCGGCAGGGATTAGCACAGATACGCAGTATTTT
TRBJ2-2	-	TRBV24-1	-	CATSDFRTSNTGELFF	TGTGCCACCAGTGATTTTCGGACATCGAACACCGGGGAGCTGTTTTTT
TRBJ1-5	-	TRBV29-1	-	CSGRIGDNQPQHF	TGCAGCGGAAGGATTGGAGACAATCAGCCCCAGCATTTT
TRBJ1-6	TRBD1	TRBV19	-	CASSEQGGNSPLHF	TGTGCCAGTAGTGAACAGGGGGGGAATTCACCCCTCCACTTT
TRBJ2-2	TRBD1	TRBV9	-	CASSPRTGEIGELFF	TGTGCCAGCAGCCCCCGGACAGGGGAAATCGGGGAGCTGTTTTTT
TRBJ1-1	-	TRBV5-5	-	CASSRQFMNTEAFF	TGTGCCAGCAGCCGACAGTTTATGAACACTGAAGCTTTCTTT
TRBJ1-5	TRBD1	TRBV4-1	-	CASSQEGRTGVSNQPQHF	TGCGCCAGCAGCCAAGAGGGTAGGACAGGGGTTAGCAATCAGCCCCAGCATTTT
TRBJ1-4	-	TRBV19	-	CASQQGFREKLFF	TGTGCCAGTCAACAGGGTTTCCGGGAAAAACTGTTTTTT
TRBJ2-1	TRBD1	TRBV10-3	-	CAISEDRVYSEQFF	TGTGCCATCAGCGAGGACAGGGTTTATAGTGAGCAGTTCTTC
TRBJ2-3	TRBD1	TRBV7-9	-	CASSSDRGTVRTDTQYF	TGTGCCAGCAGCTCGGACAGGGGGACGGTTAGGACAGATACGCAGTATTTT
TRBJ2-1	-	TRBV3-1/TRBV3-2	-	CASSQGLNSEQFF	TGTGCCAGCAGCCAAGGTTTAAATAGTGAGCAGTTCTTC
TRBJ1-3	-	TRBV12-3/TRBV12-4	-	CASTSIRNTIYF	TGTGCCAGCACCTCTATAAGAAACACCATATATTTT
TRBJ2-7	-	TRBV18	-	CASSPSLSSYEQYF	TGTGCCAGCTCACCAAGTCTGAGCTCCTACGAGCAGTACTTC
TRBJ1-5	TRBD1	TRBV19	-	CASSEQGNQPQHF	TGTGCCAGTAGTGAACAGGGGAATCAGCCCCAGCATTTT
TRBJ1-2	-	TRBV9	-	CASSVGVAGSGYGYTF	TGTGCCAGCAGCGTAGGGGTCGCCGGGTCTGGCTATGGCTACACCTTC